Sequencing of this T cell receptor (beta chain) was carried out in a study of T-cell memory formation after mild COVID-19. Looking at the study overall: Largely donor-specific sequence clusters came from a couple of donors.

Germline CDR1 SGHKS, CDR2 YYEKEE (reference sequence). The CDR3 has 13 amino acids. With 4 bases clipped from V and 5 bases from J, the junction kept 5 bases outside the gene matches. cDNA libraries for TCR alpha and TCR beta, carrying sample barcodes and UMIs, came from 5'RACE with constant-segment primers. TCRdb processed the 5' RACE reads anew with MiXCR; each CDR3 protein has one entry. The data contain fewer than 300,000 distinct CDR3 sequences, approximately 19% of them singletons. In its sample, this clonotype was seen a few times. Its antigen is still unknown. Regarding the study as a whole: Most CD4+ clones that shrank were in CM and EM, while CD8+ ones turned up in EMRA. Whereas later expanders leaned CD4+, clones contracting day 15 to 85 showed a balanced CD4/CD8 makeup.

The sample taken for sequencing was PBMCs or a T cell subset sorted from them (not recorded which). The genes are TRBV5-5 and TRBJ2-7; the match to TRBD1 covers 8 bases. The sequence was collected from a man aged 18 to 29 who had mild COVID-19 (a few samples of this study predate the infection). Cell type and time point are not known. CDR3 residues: CASSPRTGNEQYV. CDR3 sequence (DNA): TGTGCCAGCAGCCCCCGGACAGGGAACGAGCAGTACGTC.